This T cell receptor (beta chain) stems from a study of blood T cells in healthy people across ages. With a J-beta primer mix and a sample-barcoded 5' primer, a second PCR ran roughly 7 to 11 cycles. TCRdb reanalysed the 5' RACE reads using MiXCR and keeps one entry per CDR3 protein. The sample includes some 790,000 distinct CDR3 sequences, about 28% of them seen just once. V gave up 2 bases and J gave up 1 base, with 9 bases separating them. Germline V gives CDR1 SGHRS, CDR2 YFSETQ. This CDR3 is 14 amino acids long. The receptor's source is a woman of 80 years or more in good health. The rearrangement links TRBV5-1 to TRBJ1-1; D might be TRBD1 (5 bases). The specimen sequenced was blood. Here the CDR3 reads CASSLNGQNTEAFF. CDR3 DNA: TGCGCCAGCAGCTTAAACGGACAGAACACTGAAGCTTTCTTT.